This T cell receptor (beta chain) appears in the sequencing data of a study of memory CD4+ T cells and cytomegalovirus serostatus. The sort gate was single viable CD3+CD4+CD8-CD45RO+ cells for memory CD4+ T cells. CD4+ T cells were isolated by positive magnetic selection. Remarks on this clone: The antigen is undetermined.

The CDR3 runs to 15 residues. TCRdb's table, derived via immunoSEQ multiplex PCR, lists solely in-frame clones and lacks some. The repertoire has some 44,000 clones, over 60% of them found once; the top ten carry approximately 1.9%. Broader study findings: CD4+ memory repertoires contained about two fifths of the 164 reported CMV TCRbeta sequences.

Sequencing was carried out using memory CD4+ T cells from blood. V is TRBV21-1 and J is TRBJ1-1. TRBV21-1 is described as a pseudogene. This clonotype was sampled from an adult in good health and CMV-seronegative. CDR3 protein: CASENTGPGYTEAFF. CDR3 sequence (DNA): TGTGCCAGCGAAAACACGGGGCCGGGGTACACTGAAGCTTTCTTT.